The rows below give T cell receptor beta chains drawn from one sample of a study of Ad26.COV2.S vaccination and SARS-CoV-2 variants. Clones were sequenced by immunoSEQ multiplex PCR, and TCRdb holds only the in-frame ones, with some missing. The sample lists 380,000 or so clones, around nine tenths occurring once. The sequenced sample was peripheral blood, obtained in a trial of Ad26.COV2.S vaccine versus placebo. Every receptor here comes from a person aged 18-65 years who received the Ad26.COV2.S COVID-19 vaccine or a placebo. The CDR3 runs from the conserved cysteine through the conserved F or W. Each record gives: D gene, clone size, V gene, J gene, CDR3 DNA, CDR3 protein. A D gene is named only where the DNA matches it firmly. Clone sizes are given selectively: once, few, many, or a class where the clone is expanded.

d_gene: TRBD1
abundance: -
v_gene: TRBV19
j_gene: TRBJ1-5
CDR3nt: TGTGCCAGTAGTATGGCCACAGGGGGGACCAATCAGCCCCAGCATTTT
CDR3aa: CASSMATGGTNQPQHF

d_gene: -
abundance: -
v_gene: TRBV19
j_gene: TRBJ1-4
CDR3nt: TGTGCCACTAGTCCTGGAGGAGGGCGTGAAAAACTGTTTTTT
CDR3aa: CATSPGGGREKLFF

d_gene: TRBD2
abundance: -
v_gene: TRBV28
j_gene: TRBJ2-1
CDR3nt: TGTGCCAGCAGCCCTACTAGCGGGAGTGGCAATGAGCAGTTCTTC
CDR3aa: CASSPTSGSGNEQFF

d_gene: -
abundance: many
v_gene: TRBV5-1
j_gene: TRBJ2-3
CDR3nt: TGCGCCAGCAGCCTAATGGGGCTGGCAGATACGCAGTATTTT
CDR3aa: CASSLMGLADTQYF

d_gene: -
abundance: -
v_gene: TRBV27
j_gene: TRBJ2-3
CDR3nt: TGTGCCAGCAGTTTAGGTCTGGGTGGCACAGATACGCAGTATTTT
CDR3aa: CASSLGLGGTDTQYF

d_gene: -
abundance: -
v_gene: TRBV4-2
j_gene: TRBJ2-2
CDR3nt: TGTGCCAGCGGGTTTAGAAGTAGCGCGGATTCGGACACCGGGGAGCTGTTTTTT
CDR3aa: CASGFRSSADSDTGELFF

d_gene: TRBD2
abundance: -
v_gene: TRBV27
j_gene: TRBJ2-5
CDR3nt: TGTGCCAGCAGTTTAACTAGCGGAATACGTGGAGAGACCCAGTACTTC
CDR3aa: CASSLTSGIRGETQYF

d_gene: TRBD2
abundance: -
v_gene: TRBV28
j_gene: TRBJ2-7
CDR3nt: TGTGCCAGCGTAAGGGCTAGCGGGGCCTACGAGCAGTACTTC
CDR3aa: CASVRASGAYEQYF

d_gene: TRBD2
abundance: -
v_gene: TRBV27
j_gene: TRBJ2-1
CDR3nt: TGTGCCAGCAGGGGGACTAGTCAGCAGTTCTTC
CDR3aa: CASRGTSQQFF

d_gene: TRBD1
abundance: -
v_gene: TRBV5-1
j_gene: TRBJ1-1
CDR3nt: TGCGCCAGCAGCCCTTGGGTGACAGGGAGTGTGGAAGCTTTCTTT
CDR3aa: CASSPWVTGSVEAFF

d_gene: TRBD1
abundance: -
v_gene: TRBV5-1
j_gene: TRBJ2-5
CDR3nt: TGCGCCAGCAGCCCGACAGGGGGCGAGGCGGCCCAGTACTTC
CDR3aa: CASSPTGGEAAQYF

d_gene: TRBD2
abundance: -
v_gene: TRBV19
j_gene: TRBJ2-3
CDR3nt: TGTGCCAGTTGTCGGGGGGGCCCAGCAGATACGCAGTATTTT
CDR3aa: CASCRGGPADTQYF

d_gene: -
abundance: -
v_gene: TRBV7-2
j_gene: TRBJ1-5
CDR3nt: TGTGCCAGCAGCCGGGGTTCAGGACGGGATCAGCCCCAGCATTTT
CDR3aa: CASSRGSGRDQPQHF

d_gene: -
abundance: -
v_gene: TRBV19
j_gene: TRBJ1-5
CDR3nt: TGTGCCAGTCGCGGGGGCAGGGGTCCACAGCCCCAGCATTTT
CDR3aa: CASRGGRGPQPQHF

d_gene: TRBD1
abundance: -
v_gene: TRBV19
j_gene: TRBJ2-3
CDR3nt: TGTGCCAGTAGCGAACGACAGGGTATCACAGATACGCAGTATTTT
CDR3aa: CASSERQGITDTQYF

d_gene: -
abundance: -
v_gene: TRBV19
j_gene: TRBJ1-5
CDR3nt: TGTGCCAGTAGTATCGTGGGCCCAGTGGAGCAGCCCCAGCATTTT
CDR3aa: CASSIVGPVEQPQHF

d_gene: -
abundance: -
v_gene: TRBV5-5
j_gene: TRBJ1-1
CDR3nt: TGTGCCAGCAGCTGGGGGTCGGAGACTGAAGCTTTCTTT
CDR3aa: CASSWGSETEAFF

d_gene: TRBD1
abundance: -
v_gene: TRBV19
j_gene: TRBJ2-4
CDR3nt: TGTGCCAGGACAGGGACGGCCAAAAACATTCAGTACTTC
CDR3aa: CARTGTAKNIQYF

d_gene: -
abundance: -
v_gene: TRBV27
j_gene: TRBJ1-5
CDR3nt: TGTGCCAGCAGTTTATCGACCCAGAGTCAGCCCCAGCATTTT
CDR3aa: CASSLSTQSQPQHF

d_gene: -
abundance: -
v_gene: TRBV7-2
j_gene: TRBJ2-1
CDR3nt: TGTGCCAGCAGCCTCAGTTCCTCAAGCAACAATGAGCAGTTCTTC
CDR3aa: CASSLSSSSNNEQFF

d_gene: -
abundance: -
v_gene: TRBV6-2/TRBV6-3
j_gene: TRBJ1-5
CDR3nt: TGTGCCAGCAGTTACGGGGGGGCGGCTCAGCCCCAGCATTTT
CDR3aa: CASSYGGAAQPQHF

d_gene: -
abundance: -
v_gene: TRBV3-1/TRBV3-2
j_gene: TRBJ2-7
CDR3nt: TGTGCCAGCAGCCAGAGTTTGTCCTACGAGCAGTACTTC
CDR3aa: CASSQSLSYEQYF

d_gene: TRBD2
abundance: -
v_gene: TRBV18
j_gene: TRBJ2-1
CDR3nt: TGTGCCAGCTCCCCGCCCGGGCGGGAGAGGATGAATGAGCAGTTCTTC
CDR3aa: CASSPPGRERMNEQFF

d_gene: -
abundance: -
v_gene: TRBV7-9
j_gene: TRBJ2-1
CDR3nt: TGTGCCAGCAGCTTATCTTATAGCTCCTACAATGAGCAGTTCTTC
CDR3aa: CASSLSYSSYNEQFF

d_gene: -
abundance: -
v_gene: TRBV4-2
j_gene: TRBJ1-3
CDR3nt: TGTGCCAGCGCAGGGATGGGCGCGTCGGACACCATATATTTT
CDR3aa: CASAGMGASDTIYF

d_gene: -
abundance: -
v_gene: TRBV28
j_gene: TRBJ2-2
CDR3nt: TGTGCCAGCAGCCGTACCGGGGAGCTGTTTTTT
CDR3aa: CASSRTGELFF

d_gene: -
abundance: once
v_gene: TRBV18
j_gene: TRBJ1-6
CDR3nt: TGTGCCAGCTCACCATTTTCTCGGAGGACCGCGAATTCACCCCTCCACTTT
CDR3aa: CASSPFSRRTANSPLHF

d_gene: TRBD1
abundance: -
v_gene: TRBV3-1/TRBV3-2
j_gene: TRBJ2-7
CDR3nt: TGTGCCAGCAGCCAACGGACAGGGATGAGCGAGCAGTACTTC
CDR3aa: CASSQRTGMSEQYF

d_gene: -
abundance: -
v_gene: TRBV2
j_gene: TRBJ1-1
CDR3nt: TGTGCCAGCAGTTATGGGGGGCCTGGTGAAGCTTTCTTT
CDR3aa: CASSYGGPGEAFF

d_gene: -
abundance: once
v_gene: TRBV28
j_gene: TRBJ2-2
CDR3nt: TGTGCCAGCAGGGCCGGGACAAGCACCGGGGAGCTGTTTTTT
CDR3aa: CASRAGTSTGELFF

d_gene: -
abundance: once
v_gene: TRBV7-8
j_gene: TRBJ2-7
CDR3nt: TGTGCCAGCAGCTACGGAGCGGGCTACGAGCAGTACTTC
CDR3aa: CASSYGAGYEQYF

d_gene: -
abundance: -
v_gene: TRBV7-9
j_gene: TRBJ1-1
CDR3nt: TGTGCCAGCACCCCTGAGGGCAGGGGCACTGAAGCTTTCTTT
CDR3aa: CASTPEGRGTEAFF

d_gene: -
abundance: -
v_gene: TRBV4-3
j_gene: TRBJ2-3
CDR3nt: TGCGCCAGCAGCCGCATTAACGCCCACGGCGGCACAGATACGCAGTATTTT
CDR3aa: CASSRINAHGGTDTQYF

d_gene: -
abundance: -
v_gene: TRBV5-8
j_gene: TRBJ2-2
CDR3nt: TGTGCCAGCAGACTTTACGGACCCGGGGAGCTGTTTTTT
CDR3aa: CASRLYGPGELFF

d_gene: -
abundance: few
v_gene: TRBV27
j_gene: TRBJ1-5
CDR3nt: TGTGCCAGCAGTTTATCTAGGAGGCCGAATCAGCCCCAGCATTTT
CDR3aa: CASSLSRRPNQPQHF

d_gene: -
abundance: -
v_gene: TRBV11-2
j_gene: TRBJ1-5
CDR3nt: TGTGCCAGCAGCTTAGGAGCAGGGCGCGACGGCAATCAGCCCCAGCATTTT
CDR3aa: CASSLGAGRDGNQPQHF

d_gene: -
abundance: -
v_gene: TRBV7-2
j_gene: TRBJ2-7
CDR3nt: TGTGCCAGCAGCCAGGGCCCCGCTAGCGTCGAGCAGTACTTC
CDR3aa: CASSQGPASVEQYF

d_gene: TRBD2
abundance: -
v_gene: TRBV7-3
j_gene: TRBJ2-3
CDR3nt: TGTGCCAGCAGCTCCGGGACTAGCGGGCGCACAGATACGCAGTATTTT
CDR3aa: CASSSGTSGRTDTQYF

d_gene: -
abundance: -
v_gene: TRBV19
j_gene: TRBJ1-3
CDR3nt: TGTGCCAGTAGTATAGGCGGGACGCTTGGAAACACCATATATTTT
CDR3aa: CASSIGGTLGNTIYF

d_gene: -
abundance: -
v_gene: TRBV19
j_gene: TRBJ1-5
CDR3nt: TGTGCCAGTAGTATCGGGCAGGGTGGACAGCCCCAGCATTTT
CDR3aa: CASSIGQGGQPQHF

d_gene: -
abundance: -
v_gene: TRBV9
j_gene: TRBJ2-3
CDR3nt: TGTGCCAGCAGCCCCTCCCTTGGAGGGGGGAGTAGCACAGATACGCAGTATTTT
CDR3aa: CASSPSLGGGSSTDTQYF

d_gene: TRBD1
abundance: -
v_gene: TRBV28
j_gene: TRBJ1-5
CDR3nt: TGTGCCAGCAGTTTGCGACAGGGCAGCAATCAGCCCCAGCATTTT
CDR3aa: CASSLRQGSNQPQHF

d_gene: -
abundance: -
v_gene: TRBV19
j_gene: TRBJ2-1
CDR3nt: TGTGCCAGTAGTTTAAGCTCCTACAATGAGCAGTTCTTC
CDR3aa: CASSLSSYNEQFF

d_gene: TRBD1
abundance: -
v_gene: TRBV9
j_gene: TRBJ2-5
CDR3nt: TGTGCCAGCAGCCCGAGACCTACAGGGGAAGAGACCCAGTACTTC
CDR3aa: CASSPRPTGEETQYF

d_gene: -
abundance: -
v_gene: TRBV12-3/TRBV12-4
j_gene: TRBJ2-7
CDR3nt: TGTGCCAGCAGCCGTGGGGTCCTCGAGCAGTACTTC
CDR3aa: CASSRGVLEQYF

d_gene: -
abundance: -
v_gene: TRBV12-3/TRBV12-4
j_gene: TRBJ2-7
CDR3nt: TGTGCCAGCAGTCCCTCGGATTACGAGCAGTACTTC
CDR3aa: CASSPSDYEQYF

d_gene: -
abundance: -
v_gene: TRBV3-1/TRBV3-2
j_gene: TRBJ1-1
CDR3nt: TGTGCCAGCAGCCAAGACCCGGGGGGCACTGAAGCTTTCTTT
CDR3aa: CASSQDPGGTEAFF